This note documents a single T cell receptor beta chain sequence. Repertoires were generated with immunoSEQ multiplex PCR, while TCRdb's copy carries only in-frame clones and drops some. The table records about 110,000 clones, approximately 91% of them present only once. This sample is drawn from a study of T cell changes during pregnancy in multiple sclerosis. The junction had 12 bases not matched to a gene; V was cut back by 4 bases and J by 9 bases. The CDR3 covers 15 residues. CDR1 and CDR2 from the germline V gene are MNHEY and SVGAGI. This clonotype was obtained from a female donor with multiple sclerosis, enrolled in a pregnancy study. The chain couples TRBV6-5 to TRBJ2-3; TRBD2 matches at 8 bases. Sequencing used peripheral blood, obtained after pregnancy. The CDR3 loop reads CASSSPTLRGVTQYF. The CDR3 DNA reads TGTGCCAGCAGTTCCCCGACGTTGCGGGGGGTGACGCAGTATTTT.